This record concerns one TCR beta chain sequence. Its antigen is not known. This record comes from a study of vaccination and CD4 T cells after COVID-19. Study in general: Four females and six males made up the convalescents, two of whom were Hispanic.

Treatment reported: 10-day PBMC culture with coronavirus spike peptide pools or control peptides (ViraFEST assay). Before TCRs were sequenced, ViraFEST expanded antigen-specific T cells with peptide pools. With the Oncomine TCR Beta short-read assay, DNA from cultured CD4+ T cells was sequenced. Someone extracted genomic DNA from cultured CD4+ T cells. Using its own MiXCR run on the PCR reads, TCRdb lists one record per CDR3 protein. This sample carries 10,000 to 15,000 distinct CDR3 sequences, 76% of them seen once, and the ten largest clones take about a tenth. Study observations and caveats: Convalescent patients displayed spike mono-reactivity in 304 of 307 vaccine-specific clones.

This receptor was obtained from a human donor who had recovered from COVID-19. The sequenced sample was CD4+ T cells from blood, cultured in vitro.

The CDR3 sequence: CASSLEVGGAAKNIQYF. Written as DNA, the CDR3 is TGTGCCAGCAGCTTGGAGGTCGGGGGCGCAGCCAAAAACATTCAGTACTTC. The rearrangement joins TRBV5-4 to TRBJ2-4; the D call may be TRBD1 or TRBD2 (6 bases each). This CDR3 contains 17 residues. Deletions cut 0 bases from V and 0 bases from J, with 13 bases between. Germline CDR1 SGHNT, CDR2 YYREEE (reference sequence). The whole variable domain, filled in from reference TRBV5-4 and TRBJ2-4, reads ETGVTQSPTHLIKTRGQQVTLRCSSQSGHNTVSWYQQALGQGPQFIFQYYREEENGRGNFPPRFSGLQFPNYSSELNVNALELDDSALYLCASSLEVGGAAKNIQYFGAGTRLSVL.